A single sample gave rise to the 25 T cell receptor beta chains below, sequenced in a study of blood T cell repertoires in COVID-19. Sequenced by immunoSEQ multiplex PCR; TCRdb stores in-frame clones only, minus some. In the table there are 310,000 or so clones, around 91% of which are singletons. Material for sequencing was PBMCs or T cells enriched from blood (not recorded which). The receptors here all came from a woman aged 40 to 50 who had recovered from COVID-19.

This sequence joins TRBV6-6 and TRBJ1-5, with TRBD1 matching over 9 bases. Trimming removed 6 bases from V and 6 bases from J; junction bases left unmatched: 9. The CDR3 is made up of 15 amino acids. Germline CDR1 MNHNY, CDR2 SVGAGI (reference sequence). The CDR3 is CASRPEGQGLQPQHF. CDR3 DNA: TGTGCCAGCAGGCCCGAGGGACAGGGCCTTCAGCCCCAGCATTTT.

The J gene is TRBJ1-5, the V gene TRBV28; TRBD1 matches at 9 bases. This CDR3 contains 15 residues. Germline lookup yields CDR1 MDHEN and CDR2 SYDVKM. The ends lost 7 bases at V and 5 bases at J; junction bases unmatched: 9. The DNA for the CDR3 is TGTGCCAGCAATTTCAACAGGGGGCTGGATCAGCCCCAGCATTTT. Translating it yields CASNFNRGLDQPQHF.

This chain connects TRBV10-1 to TRBJ1-4; D is uncertain. CDR1 WNHNN and CDR2 SYGVQD come from the germline V gene (reference sequence). Between the trimmed V and J ends, which lost 6 bases and 1 base, there was a span of 15 bases. The CDR3 loop spans 16 amino acids. The chain's CDR3 is CASSYVRHRTNEKLFF. The CDR3, as DNA: TGCGCCAGCAGCTACGTTCGACACAGAACTAATGAAAAACTGTTTTTT.

V gene TRBV6-6 combines with J gene TRBJ1-1; 10 bases are shared with TRBD1. The junction had 9 bases not matched to a gene; V was cut back by 5 bases and J by 6 bases. Germline V gene lookup returns CDR1 MNHNY and CDR2 SVGAGI (reference sequence). The CDR3 totals 15 residues. CDR3 residues: CASSRSGTGVAEAFF. CDR3 in DNA: TGTGCCAGCAGTAGATCCGGGACAGGGGTGGCTGAAGCTTTCTTT.

CDR3 DNA: TGTGCCAGCAGCTTCGGGACAGGTCTCCTTAGGGCTAATGAAAAACTGTTTTTT. Its translation is CASSFGTGLLRANEKLFF. The chain has TRBV13 and TRBJ1-4, with 8 bases that match TRBD1. The junction had 12 bases not matched to a gene; V was cut back by 3 bases and J by 3 bases. The CDR3 has 18 residues. Germline V lookup: CDR1 PRHDT, CDR2 FYEKMQ (reference sequence).

The rearrangement uses TRBV27 and TRBJ2-7; 8 bases fit TRBD1. V trimming: 5 bases; J trimming: 2 bases; junction bases outside the gene matches: 11. The CDR3 extends over 16 amino acids. Germline CDR1 is MNHEY and CDR2 is SMNVEV (reference sequence). The CDR3 bases are TGTGCCAGCAGTACATCCCAGGGACAGGTAGCCTACGAGCAGTACTTC. Amino acids: CASSTSQGQVAYEQYF.

The table lists this clone with a few counts. The rearrangement joins TRBV28 to TRBJ2-7; 7 bases are a match to TRBD1. Germline CDR1 is MDHEN and CDR2 is SYDVKM. CDR3 size: 14 residues. V was pared by 8 bases and J by 3 bases, with 10 bases of the junction left unmatched. In DNA form, the CDR3 reads TGTGCCAGCCGCCCTGAGGGACAGTACTACGAGCAGTACTTC. Protein sequence: CASRPEGQYYEQYF. Using reference TRBV28 and TRBJ2-7 for the parts outside the CDR3, the full variable domain is DVKVTQSSRYLVKRTGEKVFLECVQDMDHENMFWYRQDPGLGLRLIYFSYDVKMKEKGDIPEGYSVSREKKERFSLILESASTNQTSMYLCASRPEGQYYEQYFGPGTRLTVT.

This clone was recorded a few times. The chain joins TRBV7-9 to TRBJ1-2; D is ambiguous. The CDR3 totals 13 residues. The V end was cut by 3 bases, the J end by 5 bases, with 10 bases between. Germline V lookup: CDR1 SEHNR, CDR2 FQNEAQ (reference sequence). The CDR3 region is CASSLDGNYGYTF. The CDR3 nucleotides are TGTGCCAGCAGCTTGGACGGGAATTATGGCTACACCTTC.

V is TRBV7-8 and J is TRBJ1-1; maybe TRBD1 (6 bases). V was shortened by 5 bases and J by 4 bases, with 11 bases between the two germline ends. Germline V lookup: CDR1 SGHVS, CDR2 FQNEAQ. The CDR3 is made up of 13 amino acids. CDR3 protein: CASSPGGGTEAFF. The CDR3 nucleotides are TGTGCCAGCAGCCCGGGAGGGGGCACTGAAGCTTTCTTT. Supplemented by reference TRBV7-8 and TRBJ1-1, the full variable domain reads GAGVSQSPRYKVAKRGQDVALRCDPISGHVSLFWYQQALGQGPEFLTYFQNEAQLDKSGLPSDRFFAERPEGSVSTLKIQRTQQEDSAVYLCASSPGGGTEAFFGQGTRLTVV.

This clone was detected once. V gene TRBV7-2 combines with J gene TRBJ2-4; TRBD2 matches at 10 bases. Germline CDR1 SGHTA, CDR2 FQGNSA. This CDR3 has 14 amino acids. Germline trimming cut 6 bases from V and 5 bases from J; bases unmatched to any gene: 4. The CDR3 reads CASRYSGGENIQYF. DNA for the CDR3: TGTGCCAGCAGATACAGCGGGGGGGAAAACATTCAGTACTTC. The full variable domain, with the rest looked up from reference TRBV7-2 and TRBJ2-4, is GAGVSQSPSNKVTEKGKDVELRCDPISGHTALYWYRQSLGQGLEFLIYFQGNSAPDKSGLPSDRFSAERTGGSVSTLTIQRTQQEDSAVYLCASRYSGGENIQYFGAGTRLSVL.

The rearrangement uses TRBV18 and TRBJ1-3; TRBD1 is a possible D gene (5 bases). The V end lost 3 bases, the J end lost 6 bases, and 9 bases lay between the germline ends. Germline V gives CDR1 KGHSH, CDR2 LQKENI. The CDR3 extends over 13 amino acids. Here the CDR3 DNA reads TGTGCCAGCTCACCGGGGCAGAAAAACACCATATATTTT. This codes for CASSPGQKNTIYF.

The chain has TRBV15 and TRBJ2-3, with 9 bases lining up with TRBD2. The V and J ends lost 1 base and 1 base, in that order; junction bases with no gene match: 3. Germline assignment: CDR1 LNHNV and CDR2 YYDKDF (reference sequence). The CDR3 sequence is 16 residues long. CDR3 region: CATSRVLAGGTDTQYF. CDR3 bases: TGTGCCACCAGCAGAGTCTTAGCGGGGGGCACAGATACGCAGTATTTT.

V usage is TRBV30 and J usage is TRBJ2-1; 13 nucleotides line up with TRBD2. Trimming at V came to 0 bases and at J to 11 bases, leaving 4 bases not matched to a gene. The CDR3 consists of 14 residues. Germline V CDR1 and CDR2: GTSNPN, SVGIG (reference sequence). The CDR3, as DNA: TGTGCCTGGAGTGTAACTAGCGGGGGGGCCCAGCAGTTCTTC. It yields the protein CAWSVTSGGAQQFF.

This chain uses TRBV6-5 with TRBJ1-2; tentatively, D is TRBD1 (5 bases). Trimming left V 6 bases short and J 4 bases short, with 9 bases between. The CDR3 runs 12 residues. The germline CDR1 and CDR2 sequences are MNHEY and SVGAGI. The DNA of the CDR3 is TGTGCCAGCAGAAGGGGTAGCTATGGCTACACCTTC. Translated, it gives CASRRGSYGYTF.

The gene calls are TRBV7-2 and TRBJ1-3; 7 bases map to TRBD1. V shed 1 base, J shed 5 bases, and the junction held 11 bases outside the gene matches. CDR3 length equals 17 residues. In germline, CDR1 is SGHTA, CDR2 FQGNSA. CDR3 DNA sequence: TGTGCCAGCAGCTTAGTGGTTCAGGGGGATGGAAGAAACACCATATATTTT. This translates into CASSLVVQGDGRNTIYF.

The chain has TRBV21-1 and TRBJ2-7; the tabulated D call, TRBD1, remains unverified against the DNA. TRBV21-1 corresponds to a pseudogene. The CDR3 totals 15 residues. CDR3 residues: CDTRDRSLAGDEQYF. CDR3 in DNA: TGCGACACCCGGGACAGGTCCCTCGCCGGCGACGAGCAGTACTTC.

V usage is TRBV6-5 and J usage is TRBJ1-1; D not resolved. CDR1 is MNHEY and CDR2 is SVGAGI in the germline V gene. V lost 7 bases to trimming and J lost 5 bases, with 14 bases between them. This CDR3 contains 13 residues. This CDR3 is CASTPSGLTEAFF. The CDR3 region has the DNA TGTGCCAGCACCCCGTCGGGGTTGACTGAAGCTTTCTTT.

The V gene is TRBV11-3, the J gene TRBJ2-1; D possibly corresponds to TRBD2 (7 bases). The V gene lost 0 bases and the J gene lost 3 bases, with 24 bases spanning the gap. The CDR3 runs to 20 residues. Germline V gives CDR1 SGHNT, CDR2 YENEEA. The CDR3 is CASSLDPAAGAQPRYNEQFF. CDR3 DNA sequence: TGTGCCAGCAGCTTAGATCCGGCGGCGGGGGCCCAACCCCGCTACAATGAGCAGTTCTTC.

This sequence joins TRBV12-5 and TRBJ1-1; 11 nucleotides agree with TRBD1. The CDR3 is 14 amino acids. Losses at the gene ends were 4 bases for V and 6 bases for J; bases not matched to a gene: 4. Per germline, CDR1 LGHNT and CDR2 FRNRAP. The CDR3 reads CASGSGTGGAEAFF. The CDR3 DNA reads as TGTGCTAGTGGTTCCGGGACAGGGGGGGCTGAAGCTTTCTTT.

The chain recombines TRBV7-3 with TRBJ2-1; 11 bases align to TRBD2. This CDR3 has 15 residues. The V gene's germline CDR1 is SGHTA and CDR2 FQGTGA. Trimming at V came to 4 bases and at J to 8 bases, leaving 7 bases not matched to a gene. CDR3 sequence (DNA): TGTGCCAGCAGCTCAAGTAGCGGGAGGGACTATGAGCAGTTCTTC. It codes for CASSSSSGRDYEQFF.

This clone was recorded only once. The chain couples TRBV7-3 to TRBJ2-5; 8 bases fit TRBD1. The CDR3 is made up of 16 amino acids. The germline gives CDR1 SGHTA, CDR2 FQGTGA. V trimming: 2 bases; J trimming: 4 bases; junction bases outside the gene matches: 9. The CDR3 region has the DNA TGTGCCAGCAGCTTAGGCAGACAGGGGATATTAGAGACCCAGTACTTC. It specifies CASSLGRQGILETQYF.

The rearrangement uses TRBV9 and TRBJ2-3, with D possibly matching TRBD1 (6 bases). Trimming left V 4 bases short and J 1 base short, with 10 bases between. There are 14 residues in the CDR3. CDR1 and CDR2 from the germline V gene are SGDLS and YYNGEE. This chain's CDR3 is CASSLEGGTDTQYF. The CDR3 DNA reads TGTGCCAGCAGCTTAGAGGGGGGCACAGATACGCAGTATTTT.

Regarding this clone: A junction end diverges from the germline sequence, so it may reflect a read error. The chain has TRBV7-7 and TRBJ2-1; 7 positions match TRBD1. This CDR3 is 13 amino acids long. CDR1 is SSHAT, CDR2 FNYEAQ, per germline (reference sequence). CDR3 sequence reads: CASSSTGDNEQFF. CDR3 coding DNA: TGTGCTAGCAGCAGTACAGGGGACAATGAGCAGTTCTTC.

The rearrangement uses TRBV3-1 (or the pseudogene TRBV3-2) and TRBJ2-2; D gene uncertain. CDR1 and CDR2 (germline): LGHDT, YNNKEL (reference sequence). The CDR3 is 15 residues long. V gave up 4 bases and J gave up 4 bases, with 13 bases separating them. CDR3 in amino acids: CASSLEELFTGELFF. The CDR3 coding sequence is TGTGCCAGCAGCCTTGAGGAACTCTTCACCGGGGAGCTGTTTTTT.

This chain joins TRBV11-3 and TRBJ1-1; D perhaps matches TRBD1 (5 bases). V was trimmed by 0 bases and J by 6 bases, leaving 14 bases between them. Per germline, CDR1 SGHNT and CDR2 YENEEA. This CDR3 comprises 15 residues. CDR3 sequence: CASSLDPTRGAEAFF. The CDR3 DNA reads TGTGCCAGCAGCTTAGATCCCACCCGGGGGGCTGAAGCTTTCTTT. The variable domain in full, with the rest retrieved from reference TRBV11-3 and TRBJ1-1, is EAGVVQSPRYKIIEKKQPVAFWCNPISGHNTLYWYLQNLGQGPELLIRYENEEAVDDSQLPKDRFSAERLKGVDSTLKIQPAELGDSAVYLCASSLDPTRGAEAFFGQGTRLTVV.